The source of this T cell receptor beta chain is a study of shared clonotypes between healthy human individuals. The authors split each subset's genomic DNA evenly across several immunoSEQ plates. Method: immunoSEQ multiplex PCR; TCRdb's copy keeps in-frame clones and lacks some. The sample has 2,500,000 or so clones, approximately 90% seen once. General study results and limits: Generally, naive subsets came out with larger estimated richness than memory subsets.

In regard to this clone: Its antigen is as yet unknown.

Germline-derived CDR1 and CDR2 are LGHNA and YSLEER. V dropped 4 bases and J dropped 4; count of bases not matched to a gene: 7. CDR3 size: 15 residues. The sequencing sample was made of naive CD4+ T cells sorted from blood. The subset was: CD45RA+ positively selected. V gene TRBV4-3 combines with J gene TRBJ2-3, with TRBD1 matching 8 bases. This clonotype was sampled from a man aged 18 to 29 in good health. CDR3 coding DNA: TGCGCCAGCAGCCCACGGAACAGGGGGTCAGATACGCAGTATTTT. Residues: CASSPRNRGSDTQYF.